The rows below give T cell receptor beta chains drawn from one sample of a study of blood T cell repertoires in COVID-19. Only in-frame clones appear in the TCRdb table, and some are missing; sequencing was by immunoSEQ multiplex PCR. The sample lists 300,000 to 450,000 clones, roughly 87% seen once, with approximately 0.99% in the top ten. The sample was PBMCs or T cells enriched from blood (not recorded which). The receptors stem from a woman aged 25 to 39 who had recovered from COVID-19. CDR3s include the opening cysteine and the closing phenylalanine or tryptophan. The order of the fields is V gene, CDR3 length, clone size, D gene, J gene, CDR3 protein, CDR3 DNA. The D gene is left open where the match is weak. Only some rows state a clone size, as once, few, many or a class for expanded clones.

V: TRBV4-1
length: 17
size: NA
D: TRBD1
J: TRBJ1-2
CDR3: CASSQLLRDRRNYGYTF
DNA: TGCGCCAGCAGCCAATTACTAAGGGACAGACGTAACTATGGCTACACCTTC

V: TRBV18
length: 14
size: NA
D: NA
J: TRBJ1-1
CDR3: CASSPDQMNTEAFF
DNA: TGTGCCAGCTCACCTGATCAGATGAACACTGAAGCTTTCTTT

V: TRBV6-5
length: 16
size: NA
D: TRBD2
J: TRBJ2-3
CDR3: CASSYGLAGGTDTQYF
DNA: TGTGCCAGCAGTTACGGCTTAGCGGGGGGAACCGATACGCAGTATTTT

V: TRBV30
length: 13
size: NA
D: TRBD1
J: TRBJ1-4
CDR3: CAWSVKGAEKLFF
DNA: TGTGCCTGGTCCGTGAAGGGGGCTGAAAAACTGTTTTTT

V: TRBV28
length: 11
size: few
D: TRBD2
J: TRBJ2-3
CDR3: CASQRGVTQYF
DNA: TGTGCCTCACAGCGGGGAGTTACGCAGTATTTT

V: TRBV24-1
length: 15
size: NA
D: NA
J: TRBJ1-4
CDR3: CATSENRVANEKLFF
DNA: TGTGCCACCAGTGAAAACAGGGTTGCTAATGAAAAACTGTTTTTT

V: TRBV5-1
length: 12
size: NA
D: NA
J: TRBJ1-6
CDR3: CARDRSNSPLHF
DNA: TGCGCCAGGGACAGAAGTAATTCACCCCTCCACTTT

V: TRBV5-1
length: 15
size: NA
D: NA
J: TRBJ1-2
CDR3: CASSGGGVPNYGYTF
DNA: TGCGCCAGCAGCGGGGGAGGGGTGCCTAACTATGGCTACACCTTC

V: TRBV15
length: 15
size: NA
D: NA
J: TRBJ2-3
CDR3: CATSTVEGVTDTQYF
DNA: TGTGCCACCAGCACCGTAGAGGGGGTGACAGATACGCAGTATTTT

V: TRBV5-1
length: 15
size: NA
D: TRBD1
J: TRBJ1-6
CDR3: CASSGGTGKGSPLHF
DNA: TGCGCCAGCAGCGGAGGGACAGGGAAAGGTTCACCCCTCCACTTT

V: TRBV5-4
length: 15
size: NA
D: TRBD1
J: TRBJ1-4
CDR3: CASSPGTGISEKLFF
DNA: TGTGCCAGCAGCCCCGGGACAGGAATTAGCGAAAAACTGTTTTTT

V: TRBV4-3
length: 15
size: NA
D: NA
J: TRBJ1-1
CDR3: CASSQDGGGNTEAFF
DNA: TGCGCCAGCAGCCAAGACGGCGGAGGGAACACTGAAGCTTTCTTT

V: TRBV2
length: 13
size: NA
D: NA
J: TRBJ1-4
CDR3: CASSREVFEKLFF
DNA: TGTGCCAGTTCCAGGGAAGTTTTTGAAAAACTGTTTTTT

V: TRBV11-2
length: 13
size: NA
D: NA
J: TRBJ2-3
CDR3: CASSLYDTLYMYF
DNA: TGTGCCAGCAGCCTGTATGACACGCTCTATATGTATTTT

V: TRBV10-1
length: 14
size: NA
D: TRBD1
J: TRBJ2-7
CDR3: CASSLGQGRSEQYF
DNA: TGCGCCAGCAGCCTGGGACAGGGGAGGTCCGAGCAGTACTTC

V: TRBV7-9
length: 15
size: once
D: TRBD1
J: TRBJ1-5
CDR3: CASSLEGGRDQPQHF
DNA: TGTGCCAGCAGCTTAGAAGGGGGCCGGGATCAGCCCCAGCATTTT

V: TRBV6-5
length: 14
size: NA
D: TRBD1
J: TRBJ1-2
CDR3: CASSYLRGLSGYTF
DNA: TGTGCCAGCAGTTACCTCAGGGGGCTGTCGGGCTACACCTTC

V: TRBV7-7
length: 15
size: NA
D: TRBD1
J: TRBJ2-1
CDR3: CASRPYGQGGNEQFF
DNA: TGTGCCAGCAGACCGTACGGACAGGGGGGGAATGAGCAGTTCTTC

V: TRBV12-3/TRBV12-4
length: 13
size: once
D: NA
J: TRBJ1-1
CDR3: CASSLGAGAEAFF
DNA: TGTGCCAGCAGTTTAGGGGCCGGGGCTGAAGCTTTCTTT

V: TRBV30
length: 14
size: NA
D: TRBD1
J: TRBJ1-4
CDR3: CACPRDRGEEKLFF
DNA: TGTGCCTGCCCTAGGGACAGGGGAGAGGAAAAACTGTTTTTT

V: TRBV27
length: 17
size: NA
D: TRBD2
J: TRBJ2-5
CDR3: CASSPVTSGGAGETQYF
DNA: TGTGCCAGCAGTCCTGTGACTAGCGGGGGGGCGGGGGAGACCCAGTACTTC

V: TRBV2
length: 16
size: once
D: NA
J: TRBJ2-3
CDR3: CASSEVGVGGTDTQYF
DNA: TGTGCCAGCAGTGAAGTCGGGGTAGGCGGCACAGATACGCAGTATTTT

V: TRBV28
length: 14
size: NA
D: NA
J: TRBJ2-7
CDR3: CASSFSQGSYEQYF
DNA: TGTGCCAGCAGTTTTTCACAGGGTTCCTACGAGCAGTACTTC

V: TRBV1
length: 19
size: NA
D: NA
J: TRBJ2-6
CDR3: CTSSLTSSGGNSGANVLTF
DNA: TGCACCAGCAGCCTGACCTCTAGCGGGGGGAACTCTGGGGCCAACGTCCTGACTTTC

V: TRBV10-3
length: 13
size: NA
D: NA
J: TRBJ1-4
CDR3: CAIRSRGDEKLFF
DNA: TGTGCCATCAGGAGCCGGGGTGATGAAAAACTGTTTTTT

V: TRBV3-1/TRBV3-2
length: 15
size: NA
D: TRBD1
J: TRBJ1-1
CDR3: CASSRWDSKNTEAFF
DNA: TGTGCCAGCAGCAGATGGGACAGTAAGAACACTGAAGCTTTCTTT

V: TRBV19
length: 16
size: NA
D: NA
J: TRBJ1-1
CDR3: CASSLADNYRNTEAFF
DNA: TGTGCCAGTAGTCTAGCGGACAACTACCGGAACACTGAAGCTTTCTTT

V: TRBV12-3/TRBV12-4
length: 13
size: NA
D: NA
J: TRBJ2-5
CDR3: CASSLDRQETQYF
DNA: TGTGCCAGCAGTTTAGACAGACAAGAGACCCAGTACTTC

V: TRBV3-1/TRBV3-2
length: 14
size: NA
D: NA
J: TRBJ1-4
CDR3: CASSRTGPNEKLFF
DNA: TGTGCCAGCAGCCGAACAGGGCCTAATGAAAAACTGTTTTTT

V: TRBV2
length: 15
size: NA
D: TRBD1
J: TRBJ2-7
CDR3: CASSERGQGFDEQYF
DNA: TGTGCCAGCAGTGAAAGGGGACAGGGGTTCGACGAGCAGTACTTC

V: TRBV7-9
length: 14
size: NA
D: TRBD1
J: TRBJ1-5
CDR3: CASSLGTGVQPQHF
DNA: TGTGCCAGCAGCCTCGGGACAGGGGTTCAGCCCCAGCATTTT

V: TRBV7-6
length: 15
size: NA
D: TRBD2
J: TRBJ2-1
CDR3: CASSPAGGRAGEQFF
DNA: TGTGCCAGCAGCCCCGCCGGGGGGAGGGCGGGTGAGCAGTTCTTC

V: TRBV19
length: 14
size: NA
D: TRBD1
J: TRBJ1-1
CDR3: CASKTTGGWTEAFF
DNA: TGTGCCAGTAAGACGACAGGGGGCTGGACTGAAGCTTTCTTT

V: TRBV10-3
length: 13
size: NA
D: NA
J: TRBJ2-7
CDR3: CASQGRDSYEQYF
DNA: TGTGCCAGCCAGGGCAGGGATTCCTACGAGCAGTACTTC

V: TRBV7-8
length: 18
size: once
D: TRBD1
J: TRBJ1-3
CDR3: CASSLEAGGASWGNTIYF
DNA: TGTGCCAGCAGCTTAGAAGCAGGGGGCGCTTCCTGGGGAAACACCATATATTTT